The source of this T cell receptor beta chain is a study of radiotherapy plus CTLA-4 blockade in lung cancer. Per germline, CDR1 GTSNPN and CDR2 SVGIG (reference sequence). The CDR3 runs 14 residues. Study-wide findings and caveats: The study found tumor-derived TCR clones expanded in blood after radiotherapy plus ipilimumab.

Method: immunoSEQ multiplex PCR; TCRdb's copy keeps in-frame clones and lacks some. The sample contains 75,000 to 80,000 clones, around 86% of which appear only once. This clone was seen only once. What it binds is not known. This receptor was identified in a human donor with non-small cell lung cancer who had stable disease on radiotherapy plus ipilimumab. The material was peripheral blood, obtained from a patient treated with radiotherapy plus ipilimumab. This chain uses TRBV30 with TRBJ2-2; 8 bases agree with TRBD1. This chain's CDR3 is CARTGLVNTGELFF. The CDR3 DNA reads TGTGCGCGGACAGGGCTCGTTAACACCGGGGAGCTGTTTTTT.